The T cell receptor (beta chain) under discussion was sequenced for a study of CD8 T cells in Susac syndrome (dated by TCRdb to the late 2010s). Study-level background: Repertoire sequencing was used to test whether CD8+ T cell activation and differentiation in Susac syndrome was antigen driven. The clonality of the CD8+ T cell repertoire was compared across approximately twelve healthy donors, about 14 Susac syndrome patients and about 16 multiple sclerosis patients. Study-wide findings and limitations: The study acknowledged that relatively few individuals were included in the TCR sequencing and HLA analysis.

RNA was extracted using the RNeasy kit, and roughly 0.5 to 1 ug of the RNA was reverse transcribed with random hexamers. The immunoSEQ multiplex PCR assay, covering 54 Vbeta and 13 Jbeta segments, was used to amplify TCR beta CDR3 regions. PCR amplification bias was corrected using a synthetic template baseline for primer optimization and computational correction. In the paper's pipeline: Only productive sequences were kept, with reads annotated to V, D and J genes according to IMGT and analyzed in immunoSEQ Analyzer. Clonality was calculated as one minus the Shannon entropy normalized by log2 of the number of productive unique sequences. For each patient and control, public and private clones were evaluated among the 100 most prevalent clones. A clone was defined as Susac-specific if it was absent from the healthy and MS cohorts, from about a thousand published viral clones and from other ImmuneACCESS disease sequences. TCRdb redid the processing of the public reads, applying fastp at Q25 and MiXCR, and retained in-frame beta chains. Rows with one shared CDR3 protein collapse into an entry with the most common genes and DNA. The V and J calls come from TCRdb's annotation, not from the publication. The sample has about 300,000 distinct CDR3 sequences on record, 75% to 85% of them singletons. Roughly 0.22% of the sample goes to the ten largest clones.

High-throughput TCR beta sequencing profiled peripheral blood CD8+ and CD4+ T cells from healthy donors, Susac syndrome patients and multiple sclerosis patients. Multiple sclerosis controls were treatment-naive patients with stable or active relapsing-remitting disease fulfilling revised McDonald criteria. Bulk CD8+ and CD4+ T cells were purified by magnetic negative isolation, while CD8+ TEMRA cells were enriched using FACS. Blood was collected in EDTA tubes and processed within 24 hours, with PBMCs isolated through density gradient centrifugation. PBMCs intended for TCR sequencing were frozen in liquid nitrogen and were later thawed in a 37 degrees C water bath. The sorted or isolated CD4+, CD8+ and CD8+ TEMRA cells reached a purity of at least 90%. Cut back by 5 bases and 0 bases, the V and J ends lie 8 bases apart. CDR1 SQVTM and CDR2 ANQGSEA are derived from the germline V gene. The CDR3 contains 13 residues, cysteine and phenylalanine counted. Solely the CDR3 DNA is kept, with 39 bases framed from the first base.

This clonotype was picked up one time. What this receptor recognizes is not known. Base qualities are missing; no much larger clone stands one base away. A lone read is weak support. This clonotype was obtained from a human donor with multiple sclerosis. Source material: CD8+ T cells from PBMCs. The sequence links TRBV29-1 to TRBJ1-5; the D gene is unclear. The sequenced DNA: TGCAGCGTTAGGACGGATAGCAATCAGCCCCAGCATTTT. Translated, this is CSVRTDSNQPQHF.